These 9 T cell receptor beta chains came from one sample sequenced in a study of vaccination and CD4 T cells after COVID-19. Their antigens are not known. Noted treatment: approximately nine-day PBMC culture with coronavirus spike peptide pools or control peptides (ViraFEST assay). The Oncomine TCR Beta short-read assay generated sequence data from the DNA of cultured CD4+ T cells. TCRdb fed the PCR reads into MiXCR, producing one record per CDR3 protein. In the table there are about 15,000 distinct CDR3 sequences, 40% to 55% of which are singletons. Sequences were derived from CD4+ T cells from blood, cultured in vitro, sampled before SARS-CoV-2 vaccination. These receptor sequences come from a human donor who had recovered from COVID-19.

J is TRBJ1-1 and V is TRBV28; D remains ambiguous. The germline V gene has CDR1 MDHEN and CDR2 SYDVKM. Trimming removed 6 bases from V and 1 base from J, with 12 bases in between. This CDR3 contains 14 residues. The CDR3 loop is CASSLGLKNTEAFF. The CDR3 coding sequence is TGTGCCAGCAGCTTAGGCCTAAAGAACACTGAAGCTTTCTTT.

This clonotype turned up a few times. The chain uses TRBV2 and TRBJ2-7; D ambiguous. This CDR3 is built from 15 residues. Germline lookup yields CDR1 SNHLY and CDR2 FYNNEI. V was clipped by 6 bases and J by 7 bases, with 22 bases between them. CDR3 in DNA: TGTGCCAGCAGCCCCTATAATGGGAAGTACGTGGAGCAGTACTTC. Amino acid sequence: CASSPYNGKYVEQYF. Using reference TRBV2 and TRBJ2-7 for the parts outside the CDR3, the full variable domain is EPEVTQTPSHQVTQMGQEVILRCVPISNHLYFYWYRQILGQKVEFLVSFYNNEISEKSEIFDDQFSVERPDGSNFTLKIRSTKLEDSAMYFCASSPYNGKYVEQYFGPGTRLTVT.

The table lists this clonotype with a few counts. V and J are TRBV2 and TRBJ2-3; D uncertain. This CDR3 contains 14 residues. Trimming took off 0 bases at V and 5 bases at J, with 9 bases between the two ends. CDR1 and CDR2 (germline): SNHLY, FYNNEI. The CDR3: CASSEAGGRDTQYF. The CDR3 DNA reads TGTGCCAGCAGTGAAGCGGGTGGCCGAGATACGCAGTATTTT.

In its sample, this clonotype was seen a few times. The chain combines TRBV18 with TRBJ1-2, with D perhaps TRBD1 (6 bases). With 2 bases removed from V and 6 bases from J, the gap between germline ends came to 10 bases. This CDR3 contains 13 residues. CDR1 and CDR2 from the germline V gene are KGHSH and LQKENI. The CDR3 DNA follows: TGTGCCAGCTCACCAGGAGGGGGGAATGGCTACACCTTC. Its translation is CASSPGGGNGYTF.

This clonotype was picked up a small number of times. The chain couples TRBV3-1 to TRBJ2-5, with 7 bases that match TRBD1. This CDR3 has 13 residues. V was pared by 4 bases and J by 2 bases, with 1 base of the junction left unmatched. Per the germline V gene, CDR1 is LGHDT and CDR2 is YNNKEL (reference sequence). CDR3 in DNA: TGTGCCAGCAGCCCGGACAGGCAAGAGACCCAGTACTTC. This encodes CASSPDRQETQYF.

The chain combines TRBV9 with TRBJ2-3; 7 bases match TRBD2. The J segment lost 3 bases and the V segment lost 7 bases, leaving 20 bases of the junction unmatched. The length of the CDR3 is 18 residues. Per germline, CDR1 SGDLS and CDR2 YYNGEE. This CDR3 is CASGTGTNPHGATDTQYF. Here the CDR3 DNA reads TGTGCCAGCGGAACCGGGACTAACCCTCATGGGGCTACAGATACGCAGTATTTT.

The chain uses TRBV6-1 and TRBJ1-1, with a possible D match to TRBD1 (5 bases). Looked up from germline, CDR1 is MNHNS and CDR2 is SASEGT. The CDR3 runs 14 residues. V was trimmed by 6 bases and J by 1 base, leaving 12 bases between them. The CDR3 here is CASRDTGKNTEAFF. The CDR3 region has the DNA TGTGCCAGCAGGGATACAGGCAAGAACACTGAAGCTTTCTTT.

The chain uses TRBV30 and TRBJ1-5, with TRBD1 matching 7 bases. This CDR3 region has 13 residues. Germline CDR1 GTSNPN, CDR2 SVGIG (reference sequence). The J segment lost 5 bases and the V segment lost 4 bases, leaving 5 bases of the junction unmatched. The DNA for the CDR3 is TGTGCCTGGACCGACAGGGTGGATCAGCCCCAGCATTTT. Its translation is CAWTDRVDQPQHF.

Comments on this clonotype: Its ends do not fully match the called genes, so a read error is possible. The chain uses TRBV12-3 or TRBV12-4 and TRBJ2-3; a weak D match, TRBD1 (5 bases). The CDR3 has 13 residues. The CDR3 DNA reads TGTGCCAGCAGTTTAAAGCAGGGTGTACCCCTTCATTTT. This sequence encodes CASSLKQGVPLHF.